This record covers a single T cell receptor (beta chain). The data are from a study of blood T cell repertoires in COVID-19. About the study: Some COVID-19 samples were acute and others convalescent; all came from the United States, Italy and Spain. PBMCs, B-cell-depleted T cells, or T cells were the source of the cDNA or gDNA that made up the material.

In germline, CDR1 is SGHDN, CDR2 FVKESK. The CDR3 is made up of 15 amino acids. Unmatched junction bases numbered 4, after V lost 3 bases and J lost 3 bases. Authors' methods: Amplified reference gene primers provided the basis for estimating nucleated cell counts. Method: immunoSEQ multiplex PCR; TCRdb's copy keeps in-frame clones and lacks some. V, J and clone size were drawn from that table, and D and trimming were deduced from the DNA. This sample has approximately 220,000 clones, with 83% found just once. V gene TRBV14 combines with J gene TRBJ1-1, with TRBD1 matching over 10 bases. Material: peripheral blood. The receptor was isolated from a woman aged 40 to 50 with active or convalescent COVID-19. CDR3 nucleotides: TGTGCCAGCAGCCAGGGGACAGGGGTCGACACTGAAGCTTTCTTT. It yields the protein CASSQGTGVDTEAFF.